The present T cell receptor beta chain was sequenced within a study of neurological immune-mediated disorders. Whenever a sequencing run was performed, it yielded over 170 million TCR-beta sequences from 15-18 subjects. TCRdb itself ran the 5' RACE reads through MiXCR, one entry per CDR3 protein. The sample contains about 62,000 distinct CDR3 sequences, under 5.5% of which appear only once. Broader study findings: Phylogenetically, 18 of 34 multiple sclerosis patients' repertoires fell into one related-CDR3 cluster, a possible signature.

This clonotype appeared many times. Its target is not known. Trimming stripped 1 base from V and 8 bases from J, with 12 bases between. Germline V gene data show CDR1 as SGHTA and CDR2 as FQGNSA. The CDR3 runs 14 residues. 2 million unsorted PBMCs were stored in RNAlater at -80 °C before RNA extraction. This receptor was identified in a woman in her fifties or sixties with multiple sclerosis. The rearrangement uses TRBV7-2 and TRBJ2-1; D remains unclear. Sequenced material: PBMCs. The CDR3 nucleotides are TGTGCCAGCAGCTTAGTGGCAGGCCCTTATGAGCAGTTCTTC. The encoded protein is CASSLVAGPYEQFF. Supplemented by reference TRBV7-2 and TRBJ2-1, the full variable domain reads GAGVSQSPSNKVTEKGKDVELRCDPISGHTALYWYRQSLGQGLEFLIYFQGNSAPDKSGLPSDRFSAERTGGSVSTLTIQRTQQEDSAVYLCASSLVAGPYEQFFGPGTRLTVL.